The present T cell receptor (beta chain) was sequenced within a study of T cells after posttransplantation cyclophosphamide (dated by TCRdb to 2015 to 2016). Some background on the complete study: Using TRB sequencing, the study followed how the T cell repertoire reconstituted after myeloablative bone marrow transplantation in which posttransplantation cyclophosphamide served as GVHD prophylaxis. Samples from a few dozen PTCy-treated patients, along with samples from around 16 of their related bone marrow donors, underwent antigen receptor sequencing. Because TRA and TRB clonality correlated tightly in under 10 samples, later TCR analyses were limited to TRB. In 3 patients, up to roughly 3 additional blood samples taken between 2 and 5.2 years after transplant also underwent TRB sequencing, as did pretransplant blood from 4 patients. TRB sequencing was performed on blood from all 35 or so PTCy patients with 1-year posttransplant specimens. Public TRB sequences were queried against a database of over 3,500 sequences associated with responses to pathogens, tumor antigens, self-antigens and alloantigens.

For this clone: The antigen it binds to is not known. The record has no base qualities; no much larger clone is one base away.

Study-level results and caveats: Across over 40 patients, TRB clonality was highly associated with recipient CMV seropositivity and CMV reactivation, and diversity in PTCy patients was similar to diversity in CNI/methotrexate controls. The TRB repertoires of T cells infiltrating skin or GI tract showed only limited overlap with the TRB repertoires of T cells in blood. Donor-recipient similarity was low at 1-2 months but increased during the first year, and donor CD8+ memory clones often dominated later blood repertoires.

Genomic DNA was used for TRB sequencing, which was performed with the immunoSEQ assay at survey resolution or with the hsTCRB kit. The original pipeline was this. The immunoSEQ software handled the initial read processing, while the LymphoSeq R package was used for the repertoire analyses. For each TRB dataset, clonality was calculated as 1 minus normalized Shannon entropy, and the Gini coefficient was computed as well. Phenotypes of unsorted samples were inferred by mapping TRB sequences from sorted subsets of the recipient or donor onto the same recipient's unsorted samples. TCRdb provides this immuneACCESS table in a form limited to in-frame rearrangements. Some clones are lacking; in checked studies, under half of them reflect an unresolved V gene, and why the rest are absent is not known. That table is the source of V, J and clone size, and D and trimming were worked out from the DNA. For this sample the table gives about 28,000 clones, of which roughly 85% were detected only once. Less than 3.5% of the sample belongs to the ten largest clones.

The germline V gene supplies CDR1 MNHNS and CDR2 SASEGT. The CDR3 measures 13 amino acids from cysteine to phenylalanine. The sequence is cut down to CDR3 DNA, 39 bases in frame from base 1. At the junction V is shortened by 4 bases and J by 5 bases, with 11 bases in between. On the day of marrow donation, related bone marrow donors gave peripheral blood samples. Mononuclear cells from peripheral blood and bone marrow were separated by Ficoll-Hypaque density centrifugation and then cryopreserved. The chain couples TRBV6-1 to TRBJ1-1, with a tentative D gene TRBD1 over 5 matching bases. The origin of this receptor is a man aged 50-59 years. The specimen sequenced was PBMCs. The DNA is TGTGCCAGCAGTGGGGGGGGTTTGACTGAAGCTTTCTTT. It specifies CASSGGGLTEAFF.